This T cell receptor beta chain was sequenced in a study of identical twins. General study points: High-abundance cord blood beta clonotypes had fewer insertions; memory repertoires showed none.

V lost 7 bases and J lost 0, with 13 bases in between. The CDR3 runs to 15 residues. Germline CDR1 and CDR2: SEHNR and FQNEAQ (reference sequence). This clonotype showed up just a few times. Its target is unknown. TCRdb used MiXCR to reprocess the 5' RACE reads, holding one entry per CDR3 protein. Counted here are 450,000 or so distinct CDR3 sequences, 14% occurring once; the ten biggest clones make up around 0.57%. These data also featured in a second study, about yellow fever vaccine responses in identical twins. That paper notes: Among the twins, the vaccine T cell response reportedly seemed partly convergent and partly personalized.

The receptor comes from a young woman in good health. The chain is built from TRBV7-9 and TRBJ2-1, with a tentative D call TRBD1 (6 bases). The sequencing sample was made of CD4+ T cells sorted from blood. The CDR3 region is CASILTGSSYNEQFF. CDR3 coding DNA: TGTGCCAGCATCCTGACAGGAAGCTCCTACAATGAGCAGTTCTTC.